Shown below are 13 T cell receptor beta chains from a single sample sequenced in a study of blood T cell repertoires in COVID-19. Profiling relied on immunoSEQ multiplex PCR, and the TCRdb table lists in-frame clones only, not all of them. The sample has 150,000 to 200,000 clones; about 85% are singletons. Sequenced input: peripheral blood. Source of these receptors: a human donor with acute or convalescent COVID-19. The donor label of this sample is uncertain.

This chain joins TRBV30 and TRBJ1-5; D remains ambiguous. Germline values: CDR1 GTSNPN, CDR2 SVGIG (reference sequence). V was cut by 2 bases and J by 0 bases, with 8 bases left in between. CDR3 length: 14 amino acids. CDR3 sequence reads: CAWSSKHSNQPQHF. The DNA of the CDR3 is TGTGCCTGGAGTTCAAAGCATAGCAATCAGCCCCAGCATTTT.

CDR3 protein: CASSLTGGGYNEQFF. The DNA for the CDR3 is TGTGCCAGCAGCCTGACAGGGGGCGGCTACAATGAGCAGTTCTTC. The chain uses TRBV5-4 and TRBJ2-1; 10 bases agree with TRBD1. V lost 4 bases and J lost 3; bases outside the gene matches: 4. This CDR3 is 15 amino acids long. CDR1 and CDR2 (germline): SGHNT, YYREEE (reference sequence).

The gene calls are TRBV2 and TRBJ1-2; tentatively, D is TRBD1 (6 bases). The CDR3 has 14 residues. Germline CDR1 is SNHLY and CDR2 is FYNNEI. V was cut by 5 bases and J by 8 bases, with 18 bases left in between. The CDR3 nucleotides read TGTGCCAGCAGTTACGCCGGGACACAGGCGGGCTACACCTTC. It codes for CASSYAGTQAGYTF.

The V call is TRBV11-3, the J call TRBJ1-1; 8 bases line up with TRBD1. Germline CDR1 is SGHNT and CDR2 is YENEEA. The CDR3 covers 14 residues. The V gene end was trimmed by 6 bases and the J gene end by 1 base; junction bases not matched to a gene: 4. The CDR3, as DNA: TGTGCCAGCAGAGGACAGGGCCCGAACACTGAAGCTTTCTTT. Protein: CASRGQGPNTEAFF.

This clone appeared once. The rearrangement links TRBV11-1 to TRBJ2-7; 10 nucleotides match TRBD1. This CDR3 is 14 amino acids long. J lost 9 bases, V lost 5 bases, and 10 bases had no gene match. CDR1 and CDR2 from the germline V gene are SGHAT and FQDESV (reference sequence). The CDR3 here is CASSAPGTGVGQYF. In DNA, the CDR3 is TGTGCCAGCAGCGCCCCCGGGACAGGGGTCGGGCAGTACTTC. The variable domain in full, with the rest retrieved from reference TRBV11-1 and TRBJ2-7, is EAEVAQSPRYKITEKSQAVAFWCDPISGHATLYWYRQILGQGPELLVQFQDESVVDDSQLPKDRFSAERLKGVDSTLKIQPAELGDSAMYLCASSAPGTGVGQYFGPGTRLTVT.

The chain recombines TRBV27 with TRBJ2-5; 7 bases are a match to TRBD1. CDR3 size: 14 residues. Per the germline V gene, CDR1 is MNHEY and CDR2 is SMNVEV (reference sequence). Trimming took 5 bases from V and 1 from J; bases not matched to a gene: 4. DNA of the CDR3: TGTGCCAGCAGTCCCTGGGACAGCCAAGAGACCCAGTACTTC. Amino acid sequence: CASSPWDSQETQYF.

The J gene is TRBJ2-1, the V gene TRBV29-1, with TRBD2 matching 8 bases. Trimming took 3 bases from V and 12 from J; bases not matched to a gene: 10. Germline loops: CDR1 SQVTM, CDR2 ANQGSEA. CDR3 length equals 13 residues. The CDR3 DNA follows: TGCAGCGTTGATTTGCGGGGGGCCACGGTGCAGTTCTTC. It translates to CSVDLRGATVQFF.

This clone was found once. The chain employs TRBV7-2 and TRBJ2-2; 7 bases line up with TRBD1. CDR3 size: 15 residues. Germline assignment: CDR1 SGHTA and CDR2 FQGNSA. Trimming took 5 bases from V and 2 from J; bases not matched to a gene: 5. CDR3 region: CASSPDRFNTGELFF. The CDR3 DNA is TGTGCCAGCAGCCCGGACAGGTTTAACACCGGGGAGCTGTTTTTT.

The rearrangement links TRBV5-5 to TRBJ1-2; D not resolved. With 1 base removed from V and 3 bases from J, the gap between germline ends came to 7 bases. Germline CDR1 reads SGHKS; CDR2 reads YYEKEE (reference sequence). This CDR3 spans 13 amino acids. In DNA form, the CDR3 reads TGTGCCAGCAGCTTGCAGCTAGACTATGGCTACACCTTC. Its protein product is CASSLQLDYGYTF.

The table lists this clone with a few counts. The junction does not match germline at one end; this may be a read error. The V gene is TRBV11-2, the J gene TRBJ2-1; 11 nucleotides agree with TRBD2. The V gene's germline CDR1 is SGHAT and CDR2 FQNNGV. The CDR3 has 12 residues. The chain's CDR3 is CASSFVLAGVVF. Here the CDR3 DNA reads TGTGCCAGCAGCTTTGTACTAGCGGGGGTGGTCTTC.

The chain carries TRBV3-1 (or the pseudogene TRBV3-2) and TRBJ1-1; D remains unclear. This CDR3 comprises 13 residues. Germline V gene sequence: CDR1 LGHDT, CDR2 YNNKEL (reference sequence). Trimming stripped 0 bases from V and 4 bases from J, with 6 bases between. The CDR3 here is CASSQDSSTEAFF. CDR3 bases: TGTGCCAGCAGCCAAGATTCGTCCACTGAAGCTTTCTTT.

The chain has TRBV23-1 and TRBJ2-7; a weak D match, TRBD2 (6 bases). TRBV23-1 counts as an open reading frame of uncertain function. The CDR3 loop spans 14 amino acids. Trimming removed 2 bases at V and 5 bases at J, with 13 bases between. CDR3 region: CASSQRGCGDEQYF. In DNA form, the CDR3 reads TGCGCCAGCAGTCAAAGAGGGTGCGGGGACGAGCAGTACTTC.

This clone was counted a single time. The chain links TRBV7-3 to TRBJ2-5; D might be TRBD2 (6 bases). The CDR3 runs 14 residues. V dropped 3 bases and J dropped 5 bases, with 13 bases sitting between them. Germline V gives CDR1 SGHTA, CDR2 FQGTGA. The CDR3 region is CASSFGGTRETQYF. In DNA form, the CDR3 reads TGTGCCAGCAGCTTCGGGGGAACTAGGGAGACCCAGTACTTC.